This is a list of T cell receptor beta chains from one sample in a study of T cells in Graves' hyperthyroidism and ophthalmopathy. MiXCR, applied by TCRdb to the multiplex PCR reads, yields one record per CDR3 protein. The sample records under 500,000 distinct CDR3 sequences, about 14% being singletons. The sequenced material came from blood. The origin of the receptors is a man aged 50 or older with Graves' ophthalmopathy. CDR3s include the opening cysteine and the closing phenylalanine or tryptophan. The order of the fields is clone size, D gene, J gene, V gene, CDR3 protein. D genes are given only for firm matches. Expanded clones get a size class; other rows say once, few or many, or leave the size out.

few,-,TRBJ2-5,TRBV19,CASGVQETQYF
few,-,TRBJ2-7,TRBV20-1,CSAASGTFGYEQYF
many,-,TRBJ2-7,TRBV5-1,CASSKDPGREQYF
-,TRBD2,TRBJ2-7,TRBV19,CASRLAASSEQYF
many,-,TRBJ1-6,TRBV3-1,CASSPSGEVSPLHF
many,TRBD1,TRBJ2-7,TRBV12-3/TRBV12-4,CASSPGTGYILEQYF
-,TRBD1,TRBJ2-1,TRBV7-3,CASSLTLPGTGDDEQFF
many,TRBD1,TRBJ1-1,TRBV29-1,CSVDTGDTEAFF
many,-,TRBJ2-2,TRBV2,CASTLGGGTGELFF
many,-,TRBJ2-7,TRBV5-1,CASSLEGDEGYEQYF
-,-,TRBJ2-1,TRBV27,CASSLDVYNEQFF
many,TRBD2,TRBJ2-5,TRBV3-1,CASSQALLAGETQYF
few,-,TRBJ1-6,TRBV3-1,CASSQETDRMNPPLHF
many,-,TRBJ2-5,TRBV5-6,CASVRRKLGGETQYF
-,TRBD2,TRBJ2-7,TRBV2,CASSDAGGWEQYF
-,-,TRBJ2-5,TRBV27,CASSPSRSLPRTQYF
many,TRBD2,TRBJ2-1,TRBV5-1,CASSLSSGGVNEQFF
few,TRBD2,TRBJ2-5,TRBV30,CAWSPGLAGPGETQYF
-,-,TRBJ2-2,TRBV12-3/TRBV12-4,CASSLAGAGTGELFF
-,-,TRBJ2-7,TRBV6-2/TRBV6-3,CASKRELSIKQYF
-,-,TRBJ2-7,TRBV5-1,CASSSLGLDSYEQYF
few,TRBD1,TRBJ1-4,TRBV5-4,CASSLGDRLNEKLFF
-,TRBD1,TRBJ1-2,TRBV5-5,CASSLDEGQGNYGYTF
-,-,TRBJ1-1,TRBV7-9,CASNIGGTEAFF
-,TRBD1,TRBJ1-6,TRBV6-1,CASTRTGDSPLHF
-,-,TRBJ2-7,TRBV7-8,CASSFSQRYEQYF
few,-,TRBJ2-1,TRBV6-1,CASMRRGMFEQFF
few,TRBD1,TRBJ2-7,TRBV5-1,CASSLTGASLFEQYF
-,TRBD2,TRBJ2-7,TRBV19,CASSITSGRGYEQYF
-,-,TRBJ2-2,TRBV20-1,CSARPGAGELFF
many,TRBD2,TRBJ2-1,TRBV9,CASSPQNRLAGEQFF
-,-,TRBJ2-5,TRBV4-2,CASSRALGGLETQYF
-,TRBD1,TRBJ2-3,TRBV6-1,CASSGQGFGSFLDTQYF
-,TRBD1,TRBJ1-6,TRBV19,CASSTTGRAPLHF
-,-,TRBJ1-2,TRBV12-3/TRBV12-4,CASSLSRGIYGYTF
-,-,TRBJ2-6,TRBV5-4,CASSLQRSSGANVLTF
few,TRBD2,TRBJ2-1,TRBV6-1,CASSEMAGGGNEQFF
many,-,TRBJ2-7,TRBV5-1,CAPPGSVYEQYF
few,-,TRBJ2-2,TRBV9,CASSQTRINTGELFF
many,TRBD2,TRBJ2-7,TRBV7-2,CASSRAASGWLGEQYF
-,TRBD1,TRBJ2-1,TRBV10-2,CASSQLGGLNEQFF
-,TRBD2,TRBJ2-3,TRBV6-2/TRBV6-3,CASVLAGPGRTDTQYF
few,TRBD2,TRBJ2-7,TRBV5-4,CASSKPGLAGSEGSYEQYF
-,-,TRBJ2-2,TRBV20-1,CNGRGPHTGELFF
-,-,TRBJ2-1,TRBV29-1,CSVGAGSSYNEQFF
-,-,TRBJ1-5,TRBV20-1,CSARRAAYWDQPQHF
many,TRBD1,TRBJ1-2,TRBV12-5,CASGFGSRDRNTF
-,-,TRBJ2-5,TRBV9,CASSFNGQETQYF
many,-,TRBJ2-1,TRBV2,CASRIDREESNNEQFF
many,TRBD2,TRBJ2-7,TRBV3-1,CASSPAGGSVYEQYF
few,-,TRBJ2-7,TRBV5-5,CAGSLGLASSYEQYF
many,-,TRBJ2-5,TRBV12-3/TRBV12-4,CASGGWETQYF